Following are 6 T cell receptor beta chains from one sample sequenced in a study of glioma-infiltrating T cells after dendritic cell vaccination (dated by TCRdb to the mid-2010s). Library construction relied on the immunoSEQ multiplex PCR assay. TCRdb carries this immuneACCESS record with in-frame sequences only. Its versions omit some clonotypes, under half of them owing to an unresolved V gene in the studies checked, with the rest unexplained. The sample profile shows roughly 80,000 clones; roughly 89% of them were found once. The ten largest account for roughly 3.2% of the sample. The source material was blood, sampled before dendritic cell vaccination. These receptors were taken from a human donor with glioblastoma.

V and J are TRBV10-3 and TRBJ1-6; D is uncertain. CDR1 ENHRY and CDR2 SYGVKD come from the germline V gene. The CDR3 contains 14 residues. With 8 bases removed from V and 7 bases from J, the gap between germline ends came to 15 bases. CDR3 loop: CAISPTEKNSPLHF. In DNA form, the CDR3 reads TGTGCCATCTCCCCAACGGAGAAAAATTCACCCCTCCACTTT.

The V gene is TRBV7-6, the J gene TRBJ1-1; D uncertain. The CDR3 runs to 13 residues. Trimming cost V 5 bases and J 4 bases, with 11 bases left between them. Germline V gene lookup returns CDR1 SGHVS and CDR2 FNYEAQ. The CDR3 region is CASSATAGTEAFF. The DNA of the CDR3 is TGTGCCAGCAGCGCCACAGCGGGCACTGAAGCTTTCTTT. The full variable domain, in which reference TRBV7-6 and TRBJ1-1 provide the parts outside the CDR3, is GAGVSQSPRYKVTKRGQDVALRCDPISGHVSLYWYRQALGQGPEFLTYFNYEAQQDKSGLPNDRFSAERPEGSISTLTIQRTEQRDSAMYRCASSATAGTEAFFGQGTRLTVV.

A single count supports this clone. This rearrangement joins TRBV4-2 to TRBJ2-7; possibly TRBD2 for D (7 bases). CDR1 and CDR2 from the germline V gene are LGHNA and YNFKEQ. The CDR3 runs to 13 residues. V lost 1 base and J lost 5, with 9 bases in between. The CDR3 nucleotides read TGTGCCAGCAGCCAAGGGGGGGGCCACGAGCAGTACTTC. Its protein is CASSQGGGHEQYF.

The chain combines TRBV18 with TRBJ1-5; a weak D match, TRBD1 (6 bases). CDR1 and CDR2 from the germline V gene are KGHSH and LQKENI. Trimming removed 3 bases at V and 6 bases at J, with 18 bases between. The CDR3 sequence is 16 residues long. The CDR3, as DNA: TGTGCCAGCTCACCTACCGGGGGGCTGTTAAGTCAGCCCCAGCATTTT. This codes for CASSPTGGLLSQPQHF.

This clone came up once. The V and J genes are TRBV10-2 and TRBJ2-5, with D perhaps matching TRBD1 (6 bases). With the DNA end fitting TRBJ2-7 better, the J assignment may be wrong. This CDR3 spans 12 amino acids. The germline V gene has CDR1 WSHSY and CDR2 SAAADI. This CDR3 reads CASGDTSYEQYF. CDR3 DNA: TGCGCCAGCGGGGACACCTCCTACGAGCAGTACTTC.

The rearrangement joins TRBV19 to TRBJ1-4; 9 positions agree with TRBD1. Germline loops: CDR1 LNHDA, CDR2 SQIVND (reference sequence). V lost 5 bases and J lost 5; bases outside the gene matches: 6. CDR3 length: 15 residues. The CDR3 bases are TGTGCCAGTAGTGAAACGGGGACAGGGAATGAAAAACTGTTTTTT. This codes for CASSETGTGNEKLFF.